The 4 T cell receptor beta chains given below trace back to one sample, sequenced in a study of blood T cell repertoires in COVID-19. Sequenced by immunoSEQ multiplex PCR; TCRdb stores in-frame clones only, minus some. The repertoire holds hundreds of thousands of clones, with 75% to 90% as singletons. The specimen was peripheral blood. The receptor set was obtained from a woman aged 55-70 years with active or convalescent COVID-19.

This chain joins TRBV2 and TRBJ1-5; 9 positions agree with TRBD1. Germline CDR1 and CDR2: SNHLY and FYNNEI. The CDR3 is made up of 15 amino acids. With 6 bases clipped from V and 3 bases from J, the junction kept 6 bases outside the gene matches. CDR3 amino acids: CASSRDRGANQPQHF. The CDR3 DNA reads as TGTGCCAGCAGCAGAGACAGGGGGGCCAATCAGCCCCAGCATTTT.

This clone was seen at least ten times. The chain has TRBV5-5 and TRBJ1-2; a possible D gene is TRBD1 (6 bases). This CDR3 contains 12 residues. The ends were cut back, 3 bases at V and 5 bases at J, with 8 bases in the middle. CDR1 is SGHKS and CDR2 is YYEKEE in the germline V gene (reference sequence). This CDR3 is CASSYREYGYTF. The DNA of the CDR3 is TGTGCCAGCAGCTACAGGGAATATGGCTACACCTTC.

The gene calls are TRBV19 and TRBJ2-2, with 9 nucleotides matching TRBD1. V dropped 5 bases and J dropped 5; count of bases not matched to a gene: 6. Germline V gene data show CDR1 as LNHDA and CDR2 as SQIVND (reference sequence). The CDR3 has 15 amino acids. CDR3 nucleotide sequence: TGTGCCAGTAGTCCCCGACAGGGGGGGACCGGGGAGCTGTTTTTT. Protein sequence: CASSPRQGGTGELFF.

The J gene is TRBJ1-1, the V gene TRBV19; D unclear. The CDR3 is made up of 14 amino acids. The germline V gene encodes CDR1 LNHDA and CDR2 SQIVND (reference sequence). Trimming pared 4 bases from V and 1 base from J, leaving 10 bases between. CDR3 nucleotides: TGTGCCAGTAGTAGAGGGAGGGAGAACACTGAAGCTTTCTTT. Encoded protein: CASSRGRENTEAFF.